Shown below are 9 T cell receptor beta chains from a single sample sequenced in a study of cytomegalovirus exposure and HLA in healthy donors. The PCR contained 60 Vbeta and 13 Jbeta primers. Data came from immunoSEQ multiplex PCR; TCRdb stores just in-frame clones and leaves some out. In total, the table holds about 210,000 clones. Sequenced input: PBMCs. The receptors were sampled from a woman aged 30 to 39 in good health and CMV-seropositive.

The chain combines TRBV30 with TRBJ1-2; D might be TRBD1 (5 bases). V gave up 0 bases and J gave up 8 bases, with 16 bases separating them. The CDR3 spans 14 residues. Germline V gene sequence: CDR1 GTSNPN, CDR2 SVGIG (reference sequence). The DNA for the CDR3 is TGTGCCTGGAGTGTAGAAGGGGCGAGGAGCGGCTACACCTTC. It is translated as CAWSVEGARSGYTF.

The rearrangement links TRBV5-1 to TRBJ2-5; no reliable D call. The CDR3 sequence is 13 residues long. The germline V gene encodes CDR1 SGHRS and CDR2 YFSETQ. V was shortened by 0 bases and J by 1 base, with 4 bases between the two germline ends. CDR3 amino acids: CASSLVVQETQYF. DNA for the CDR3: TGCGCCAGCAGCTTGGTAGTCCAAGAGACCCAGTACTTC.

This chain joins TRBV19 and TRBJ2-2; D call uncertain. Germline V lookup: CDR1 LNHDA, CDR2 SQIVND (reference sequence). V was clipped by 0 bases and J by 4 bases, with 12 bases between them. CDR3 length: 16 amino acids. In nucleotides, the CDR3 is TGTGCCAGTAGTATAGAAATGGTGTCAGGCACCGGGGAGCTGTTTTTT. The encoded protein is CASSIEMVSGTGELFF.

The gene calls are TRBV28 and TRBJ2-1; TRBD2 agrees at 9 bases. Germline CDR1 and CDR2: MDHEN and SYDVKM. This CDR3 contains 14 residues. Trimming at V came to 7 bases and at J to 7 bases, leaving 8 bases not matched to a gene. The CDR3 DNA reads TGTGCCAGCACCGGGGGTAGCGGGAGAAATGAGCAGTTCTTC. It yields the protein CASTGGSGRNEQFF.

The chain carries TRBV5-4 and TRBJ2-3, with TRBD2 matching over 12 bases. Trimming cost V 0 bases and J 3 bases; bases outside gene matches: 8. This CDR3 comprises 18 residues. The germline gives CDR1 SGHNT, CDR2 YYREEE (reference sequence). Here the CDR3 reads CASSLAPSGGAGTDTQYF. In DNA form, the CDR3 reads TGTGCCAGCAGCTTGGCGCCTAGCGGGGGGGCCGGGACAGATACGCAGTATTTT.

This sequence joins TRBV11-3 and TRBJ2-5, with D possibly matching TRBD1 (5 bases). The CDR3 consists of 13 residues. Trimming removed 3 bases at V and 3 bases at J, with 8 bases between. Germline lookup yields CDR1 SGHNT and CDR2 YENEEA. CDR3 bases: TGTGCCAGCAGCTTTGGCAGGGAAGAGACCCAGTACTTC. Translating gives CASSFGREETQYF.

The chain joins TRBV4-3 to TRBJ1-2; no clear D gene. The CDR3 length is 13 residues. V was trimmed by 0 bases and J by 5 bases, leaving 7 bases between them. Looked up from germline, CDR1 is LGHNA and CDR2 is YSLEER. The chain's CDR3 is CASSQEVGYGYTF. The CDR3 DNA reads as TGCGCCAGCAGCCAAGAGGTCGGTTATGGCTACACCTTC.

The V gene is TRBV6-1, the J gene TRBJ2-5; a possible D gene is TRBD1 (5 bases). Germline lookup yields CDR1 MNHNS and CDR2 SASEGT. V was trimmed by 10 bases and J by 2 bases, leaving 17 bases between them. The CDR3 extends over 14 amino acids. The CDR3: CATLGVPVQETQYF. DNA of the CDR3: TGTGCCACCTTAGGGGTCCCGGTACAAGAGACCCAGTACTTC.

The gene calls are TRBV11-2 and TRBJ1-1; 9 bases agree with TRBD1. The CDR3 runs 13 residues. Germline CDR1 and CDR2: SGHAT and FQNNGV. V was clipped by 8 bases and J by 1 base; unmatched bases: 2. CDR3 in DNA: TGTGCCAGCTGGGGACAGGGGAACACTGAAGCTTTCTTT. This gives the protein CASWGQGNTEAFF. The full variable domain, completed using reference TRBV11-2 and TRBJ1-1, is EAGVAQSPRYKIIEKRQSVAFWCNPISGHATLYWYQQILGQGPKLLIQFQNNGVVDDSQLPKDRFSAERLKGVDSTLKIQPAKLEDSAVYLCASWGQGNTEAFFGQGTRLTVV.